This T cell receptor (beta chain) is from a study of blood T cell repertoires in COVID-19. At the level of the study: There were acute and convalescent COVID-19 samples, and they came from the United States, Italy and Spain.

The CDR3 runs to 13 residues. Germline CDR1 MGHDK, CDR2 SYGVNS. Trimming at V came to 11 bases and at J to 6 bases, leaving 10 bases not matched to a gene. Data came from immunoSEQ multiplex PCR; TCRdb stores just in-frame clones and leaves some out. This sample carries some 80,000 clones, roughly 84% of them seen once, and the ten largest clones take 10% to 11%. Sequenced sample: peripheral blood. This TCR was recovered from a man in his 60s with COVID-19, enrolled during active disease. This chain joins TRBV25-1 and TRBJ1-2; TRBD1 matches 9 bases. The CDR3 here is CASWGGQGDGYTF. The CDR3 DNA reads TGTGCCTCTTGGGGGGGACAGGGCGATGGCTACACCTTC.